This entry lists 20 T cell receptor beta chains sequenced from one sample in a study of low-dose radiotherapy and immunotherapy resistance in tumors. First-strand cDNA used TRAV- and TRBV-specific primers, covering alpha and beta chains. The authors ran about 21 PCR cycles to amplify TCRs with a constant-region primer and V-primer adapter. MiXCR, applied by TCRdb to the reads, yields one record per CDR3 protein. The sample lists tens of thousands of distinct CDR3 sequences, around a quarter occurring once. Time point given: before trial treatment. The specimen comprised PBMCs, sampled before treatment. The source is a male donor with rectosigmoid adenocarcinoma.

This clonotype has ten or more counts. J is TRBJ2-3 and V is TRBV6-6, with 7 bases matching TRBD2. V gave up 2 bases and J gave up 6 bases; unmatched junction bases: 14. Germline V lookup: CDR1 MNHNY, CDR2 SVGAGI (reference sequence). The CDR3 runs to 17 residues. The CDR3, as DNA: TGTGCCAGCAGTTACCTTGGAGTCGGGGGGAAGTCGGATACGCAGTATTTT. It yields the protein CASSYLGVGGKSDTQYF.

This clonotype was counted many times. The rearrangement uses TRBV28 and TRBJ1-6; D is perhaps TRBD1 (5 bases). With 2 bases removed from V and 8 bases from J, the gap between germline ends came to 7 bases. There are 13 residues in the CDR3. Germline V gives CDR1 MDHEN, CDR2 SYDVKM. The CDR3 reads CASSLQGYSPLHF. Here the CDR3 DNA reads TGTGCCAGCAGTTTACAGGGTTATTCACCCCTCCACTTT.

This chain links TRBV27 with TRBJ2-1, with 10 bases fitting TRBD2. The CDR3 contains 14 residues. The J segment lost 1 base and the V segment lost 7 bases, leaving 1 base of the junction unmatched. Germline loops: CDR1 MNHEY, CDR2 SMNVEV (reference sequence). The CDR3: CASKLAGSYNEQFF. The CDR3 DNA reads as TGTGCCAGCAAACTAGCGGGATCCTACAATGAGCAGTTCTTC.

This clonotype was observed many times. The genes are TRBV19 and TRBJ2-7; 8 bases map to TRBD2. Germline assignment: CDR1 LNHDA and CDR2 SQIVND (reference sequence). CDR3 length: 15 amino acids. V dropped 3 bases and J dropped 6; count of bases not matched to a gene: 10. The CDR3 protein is CASSIGLGLEVEQYF. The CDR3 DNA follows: TGTGCCAGTAGTATTGGTCTGGGACTAGAGGTCGAGCAGTACTTC. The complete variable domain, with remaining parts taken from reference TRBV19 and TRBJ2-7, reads DGGITQSPKYLFRKEGQNVTLSCEQNLNHDAMYWYRQDPGQGLRLIYYSQIVNDFQKGDIAEGYSVSREKKESFPLTVTSAQKNPTAFYLCASSIGLGLEVEQYFGPGTRLTVT.

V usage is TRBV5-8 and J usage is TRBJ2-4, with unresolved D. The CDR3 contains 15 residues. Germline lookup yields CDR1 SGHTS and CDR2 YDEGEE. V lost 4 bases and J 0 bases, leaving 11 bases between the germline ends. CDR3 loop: CASSLIRLAKNIQYF. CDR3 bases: TGTGCCAGCAGCCTTATACGGCTAGCCAAAAACATTCAGTACTTC.

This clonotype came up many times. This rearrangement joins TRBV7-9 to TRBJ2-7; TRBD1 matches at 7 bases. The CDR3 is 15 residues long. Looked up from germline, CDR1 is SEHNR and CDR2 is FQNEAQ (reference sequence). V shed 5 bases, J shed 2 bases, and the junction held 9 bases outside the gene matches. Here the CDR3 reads CASSPPRDSTYEQYF. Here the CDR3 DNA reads TGTGCCAGCAGCCCCCCCCGGGACAGTACCTACGAGCAGTACTTC.

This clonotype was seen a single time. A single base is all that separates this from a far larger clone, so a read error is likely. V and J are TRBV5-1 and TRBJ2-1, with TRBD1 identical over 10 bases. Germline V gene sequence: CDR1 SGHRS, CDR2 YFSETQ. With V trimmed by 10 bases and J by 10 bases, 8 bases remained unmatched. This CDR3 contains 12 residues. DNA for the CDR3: TGCGCCCAGGGGGACAGGGGCCACGAGCAGTTCTTC. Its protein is CAQGDRGHEQFF. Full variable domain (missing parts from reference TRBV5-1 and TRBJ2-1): KAGVTQTPRYLIKTRGQQVTLSCSPISGHRSVSWYQQTPGQGLQFLFEYFSETQRNKGNFPGRFSGRQFSNSRSEMNVSTLELGDSALYLCAQGDRGHEQFFGPGTRLTVL.

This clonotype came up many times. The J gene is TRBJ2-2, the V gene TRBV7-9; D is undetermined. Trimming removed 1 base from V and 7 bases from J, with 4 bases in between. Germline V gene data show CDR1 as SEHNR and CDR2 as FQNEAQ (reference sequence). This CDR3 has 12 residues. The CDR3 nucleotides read TGTGCCAGCAGCTTAGAAGTCGGGGAGCTGTTTTTT. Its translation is CASSLEVGELFF.

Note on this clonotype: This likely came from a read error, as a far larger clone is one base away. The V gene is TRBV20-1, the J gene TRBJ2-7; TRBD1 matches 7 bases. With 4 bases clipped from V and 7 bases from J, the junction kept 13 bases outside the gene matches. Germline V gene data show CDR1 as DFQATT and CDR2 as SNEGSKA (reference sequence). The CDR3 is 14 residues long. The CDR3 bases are TGCAGTGCTACCCGGGACAGCGCAATAAATGAGCAGTACTTC. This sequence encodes CSATRDSAINEQYF.

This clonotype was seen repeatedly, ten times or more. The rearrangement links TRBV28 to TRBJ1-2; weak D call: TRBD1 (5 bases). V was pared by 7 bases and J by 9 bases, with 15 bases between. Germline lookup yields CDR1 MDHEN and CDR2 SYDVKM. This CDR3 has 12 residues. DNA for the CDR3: TGTGCCAGCACCCCACAGGCGAAGAGCTACACCTTC. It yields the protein CASTPQAKSYTF.

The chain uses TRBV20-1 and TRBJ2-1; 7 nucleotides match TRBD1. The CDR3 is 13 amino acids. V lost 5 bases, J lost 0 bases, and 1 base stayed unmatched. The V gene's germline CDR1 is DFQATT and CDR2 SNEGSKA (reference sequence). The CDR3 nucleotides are TGCAGTGCTCAGGGGGACTCCTACAATGAGCAGTTCTTC. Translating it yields CSAQGDSYNEQFF.

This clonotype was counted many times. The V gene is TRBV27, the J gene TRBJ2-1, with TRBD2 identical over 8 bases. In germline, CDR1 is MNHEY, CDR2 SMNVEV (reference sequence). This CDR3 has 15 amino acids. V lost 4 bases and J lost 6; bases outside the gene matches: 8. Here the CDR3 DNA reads TGTGCCAGCAGTTCACTGGGCGGGAGGTTCAATGAGCAGTTCTTC. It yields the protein CASSSLGGRFNEQFF.

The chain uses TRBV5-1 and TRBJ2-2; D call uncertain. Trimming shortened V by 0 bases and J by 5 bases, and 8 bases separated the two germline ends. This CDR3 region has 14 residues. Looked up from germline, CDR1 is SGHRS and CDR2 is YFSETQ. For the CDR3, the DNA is TGCGCCAGCAGCTTGGAAGTATCTACCGGGGAGCTGTTTTTT. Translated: CASSLEVSTGELFF.

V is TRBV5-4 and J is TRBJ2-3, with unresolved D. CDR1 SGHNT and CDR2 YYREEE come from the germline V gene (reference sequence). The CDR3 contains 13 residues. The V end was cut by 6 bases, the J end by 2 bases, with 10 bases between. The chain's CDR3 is CASTGPNTDTQYF. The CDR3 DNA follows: TGTGCCAGCACTGGGCCGAACACAGATACGCAGTATTTT.

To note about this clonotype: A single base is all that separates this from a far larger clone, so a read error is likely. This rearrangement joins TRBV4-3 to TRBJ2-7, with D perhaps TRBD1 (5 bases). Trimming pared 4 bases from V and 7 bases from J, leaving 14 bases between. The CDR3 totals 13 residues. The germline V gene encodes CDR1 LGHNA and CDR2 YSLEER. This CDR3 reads CASSRHRFEEQYF. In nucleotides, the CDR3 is TGCGCCAGCAGCCGACACAGGTTTGAGGAGCAGTACTTC.

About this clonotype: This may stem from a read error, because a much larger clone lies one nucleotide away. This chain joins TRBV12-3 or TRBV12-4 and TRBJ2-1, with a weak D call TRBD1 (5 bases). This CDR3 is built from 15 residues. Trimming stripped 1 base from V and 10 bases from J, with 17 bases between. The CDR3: CASSLGTPRAYEQFF. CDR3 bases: TGTGCCAGCAGTTTAGGGACACCCAGGGCCTACGAGCAGTTCTTC.

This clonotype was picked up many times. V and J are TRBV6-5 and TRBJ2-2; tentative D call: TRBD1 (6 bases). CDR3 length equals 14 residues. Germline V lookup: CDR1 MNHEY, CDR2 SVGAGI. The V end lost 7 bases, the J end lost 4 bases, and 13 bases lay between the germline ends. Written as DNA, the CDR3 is TGTGCCAGCACCCGAACAGGGCTCACCGGGGAGCTGTTTTTT. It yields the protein CASTRTGLTGELFF.

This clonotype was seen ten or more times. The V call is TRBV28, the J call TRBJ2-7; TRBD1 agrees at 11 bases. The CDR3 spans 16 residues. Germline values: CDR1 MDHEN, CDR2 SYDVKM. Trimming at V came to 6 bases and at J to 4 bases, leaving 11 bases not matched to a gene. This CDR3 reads CASSSSGGQGAYEQYF. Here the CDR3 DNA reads TGTGCCAGCAGCTCTTCCGGAGGACAGGGGGCTTACGAGCAGTACTTC.

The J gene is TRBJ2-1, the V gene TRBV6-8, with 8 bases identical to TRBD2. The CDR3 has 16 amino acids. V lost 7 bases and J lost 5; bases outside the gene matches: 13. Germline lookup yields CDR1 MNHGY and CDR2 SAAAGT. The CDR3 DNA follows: TGTGCCAGCACCCGCGGGGCTAGCGGGTCAAACAATGAGCAGTTCTTC. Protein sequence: CASTRGASGSNNEQFF.

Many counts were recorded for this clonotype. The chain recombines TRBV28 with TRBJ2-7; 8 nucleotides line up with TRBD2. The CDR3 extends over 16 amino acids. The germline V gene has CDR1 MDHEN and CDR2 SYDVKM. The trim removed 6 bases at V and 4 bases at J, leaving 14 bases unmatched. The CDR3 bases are TGTGCCAGCAGGCTATTCTCCGGGACTAGGAGTTACGAGCAGTACTTC. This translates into CASRLFSGTRSYEQYF.